Following are 28 T cell receptor delta chains from one sample sequenced in a study of γδ T cells in repeated Plasmodium falciparum infection. Gammadelta T cells were flow-sorted from PBMC into Vgamma9/Vdelta2+ and Vdelta2-negative populations for bulk analysis. TCRdb re-analyzed the multiplex PCR reads via CATT. The sample shows around 50,000 delta-chain clones, over 1.5% of them seen only once. Specimen: gamma-delta T cells from blood. These receptors originate from a pool of human donors (malaria-infected and uninfected, not separated).

At least ten counts were recorded for this clone. A much larger clone differs from this one at a single base, so this may be a read error. Other nucleotide sequences in the sample specify the same CDR3. The chain links TRDV1 to TRDJ1; the D gene is possibly TRDD3 (6 bases). TCRdb lists no J gene, so it was determined here by aligning the DNA to germline. CDR3 length equals 19 residues. V was trimmed by 4 bases and J by 7 bases, leaving 31 bases between them. CDR1 is TSWWSYY, CDR2 QGS, per germline. The CDR3 loop is CALGVPTATEGIGRTKLIF. The CDR3, as DNA: TGTGCTCTTGGGGTCCCCACAGCTACGGAAGGGATAGGGAGAACTAAACTCATCTTT.

There are many counts of this clone. This DNA translates differently at residue 16 from the TCRdb protein, which is that of a much larger clone; a read error is likely, and the protein shown is the DNA's own translation. This chain links TRDV3 with TRDJ1; TRDD3 matches at 9 bases. The CDR3 sequence is 18 residues long. CDR1 is TVYSNPD and CDR2 is GDNSRS in the germline V gene (reference sequence). CDR3 sequence: CAFNRGRWGIKDTDKHIF. DNA for the CDR3: TGTGCCTTTAACAGGGGTCGTTGGGGGATAAAGGACACCGATAAACACATCTTT.

This clone has more than one count but fewer than ten. A single base is all that separates this from a far larger clone, so a read error is likely. Other DNA sequences in this sample translate to the same CDR3. The rearrangement links TRDV1 to TRDJ1; D possibly uses TRDD2 or TRDD3 (6 bases each). The CDR3 loop spans 22 amino acids. CDR1 TSWWSYY and CDR2 QGS come from the germline V gene. Trimming took 5 bases from V and 7 from J, leaving 41 bases between them. CDR3 protein: CALGIRNVRPTLLGDLRGKLIF. As DNA, the CDR3 is TGTGCTCTTGGGATTCGCAACGTCCGTCCTACCTTACTGGGTGACCTAAGAGGTAAACTCATCTTT.

Points on this clone: This sequence is one base from a far larger clone and is likely a read error. Other nucleotide sequences in the sample specify the same CDR3. CDR3 protein: CACDTGPGGYPPYTDKLIF. The CDR3 nucleotides read TGTGCCTGTGACACCGGCCCTGGGGGATACCCTCCGTACACCGATAAGCTCATCTTT. No J gene call was made, and the V gene is TRDV2; the table calls TRDD3, which could not be checked here. Germline V CDR1 and CDR2: GEAIGNYY, EKD. The CDR3 spans 19 residues.

As for this clone: The TCRdb protein comes from a much larger clone and disagrees with this DNA's translation at residue 16, likely due to a read error; the protein given here is derived from the DNA. The J gene is TRDJ1, the V gene TRDV1; TRDD3 matches 13 bases. This CDR3 comprises 23 residues. CDR1 is TSWWSYY and CDR2 is QGS in the germline V gene. Unmatched junction bases numbered 25, after V lost 4 bases and J lost 2 bases. For the CDR3, the DNA is TGTGCTCTTGGGGCTCGATTCCCAAAATTATACTGGGGGATACGCTCCGAAACCGATAAACTCATCTTT. It codes for CALGARFPKLYWGIRSETDKLIF.

Concerning this clone: TCRdb shows a much larger clone's protein in place of this DNA's translation, and the two differ at residue 3, likely through a read error; the protein shown is translated from the DNA. This sequence joins TRDV3 and TRDJ1; TRDD3 matches 12 bases. The CDR3 is 16 residues long. Trimming at V came to 5 bases and at J to 3 bases, leaving 13 bases not matched to a gene. Germline V CDR1 and CDR2: TVYSNPD, GDNSRS (reference sequence). CDR3 residues: CAAGPYWGIQPDKLIF. The CDR3 DNA sequence: TGTGCCGCGGGGCCATACTGGGGGATACAACCCGATAAACTCATCTTT.

This clone showed up many times. The rearrangement joins TRDV3 to TRDJ1; 11 positions agree with TRDD3. Germline CDR1 TVYSNPD, CDR2 GDNSRS (reference sequence). This CDR3 spans 15 amino acids. V lost 0 bases to trimming and J lost 11 bases; unmatched junction nucleotides: 14. This chain's CDR3 is CAFRGTYAGGYQLIF. The CDR3, as DNA: TGTGCCTTTAGGGGGACCTACGCTGGGGGATACCAGCTCATCTTT.

As regards this clone: TCRdb's protein for this DNA is that of a much larger clone and differs from the translation at residues 7 and 12, likely a read error; the protein shown is the DNA translation. Here the CDR3 reads CACDTVTQLGVWHTDKLIF. In DNA, the CDR3 is TGTGCCTGTGACACCGTTACCCAACTGGGGGTTTGGCACACCGATAAACTCATCTTT. This sequence joins TRDV2 and TRDJ1; 8 nucleotides agree with TRDD3. This CDR3 contains 19 residues. From germline, CDR1 is GEAIGNYY and CDR2 EKD. The ends lost 0 bases at V and 0 bases at J; junction bases unmatched: 14.

Remarks on this clone: TCRdb pairs this DNA with a much larger clone's protein that differs at residue 12, likely a read error; the protein shown was translated from the DNA. The V call is TRDV1, the J call TRDJ1; D uncertain. Germline CDR1 and CDR2: TSWWSYY and QGS. The CDR3 contains 17 residues. V lost 1 base and J 3 bases, leaving 18 bases between the germline ends. CDR3 sequence: CALGERYPGHVADKLIF. CDR3 coding DNA: TGTGCTCTTGGGGAACGGTATCCGGGGCATGTTGCCGATAAACTCATCTTT.

A remark on this clone: A read error likely explains why the TCRdb protein, taken from a much larger clone, differs from this DNA's translation at residue 3; the protein shown is translated from the DNA. The V gene is TRDV2, the J gene TRDJ1; perhaps TRDD3 as D (5 bases). No J gene was available from TCRdb, and it was assigned here by a germline match of the DNA. This CDR3 is built from 21 residues. The germline V gene encodes CDR1 GEAIGNYY and CDR2 EKD. CDR3 DNA sequence: TGTGCCCGTGACACATATCGGGAAGAAGAGGATATCCGGGGGTACACCGATAAACTCATCTTT. It codes for CARDTYREEEDIRGYTDKLIF.

This clone is categorized as large. Other DNA sequences in the same sample also yield this CDR3. V is TRDV2 and J is TRDJ1, with 9 bases fitting TRDD3. The CDR3 has 22 residues. Germline V gene sequence: CDR1 GEAIGNYY, CDR2 EKD. Losses at the gene ends were 4 bases for V and 0 bases for J; bases not matched to a gene: 26. CDR3 loop: CACDKRPRRGDTPNSYTDKLIF. CDR3 bases: TGTGCCTGTGATAAACGCCCTCGTCGGGGGGATACCCCAAACTCGTACACCGATAAACTCATCTTT.

The sample holds many counts of this clone. V and J are TRDV1 and TRDJ1; 12 nucleotides align to TRDD3. The CDR3 is 26 residues long. V lost 4 bases, J lost 0 bases, and 33 bases stayed unmatched. The germline V gene encodes CDR1 TSWWSYY and CDR2 QGS. The CDR3 sequence is CALGGDYFQLHWGIPPPHQYTDKLIF. The CDR3 DNA is TGTGCTCTTGGGGGAGATTATTTCCAGCTCCACTGGGGGATACCGCCTCCTCACCAGTACACCGATAAACTCATCTTT.

This clone was recorded many times. A far more abundant clone sits one base away, making this likely a read error. This CDR3 is also generated by other DNA sequences in the sample. V gene TRDV1 was called; the J gene was not; the D call of TRDD3 is as the table states it, not checked on the DNA. The CDR3 consists of 21 residues. Germline V gene data show CDR1 as TSWWSYY and CDR2 as QGS. CDR3 nucleotide sequence: TGTGCTCTTGGGGAAAAACGGCGTTGTTCTGGGGGATATGAAGGAACTTATAAGCTCATCTTT. This codes for CALGEKRRCSGGYEGTYKLIF.

This clone has more than one count but fewer than ten. TCRdb pairs this DNA with a much larger clone's protein that differs at residue 17, likely a read error; the protein shown was translated from the DNA. V and J are TRDV1 and TRDJ1, with 7 bases that match TRDD3. TCRdb gives no J gene; it was assigned here by matching the DNA to germline. Germline CDR1 reads TSWWSYY; CDR2 reads QGS. The CDR3 runs to 20 residues. The CDR3 coding sequence is TGTGCTCTTGGGGGCCGGGATGTCCGGGTACTGGGGATGTACACCGATAGACTCATCTTT. This translates into CALGGRDVRVLGMYTDRLIF.

A note on this clone: This sequence is one base from a far larger clone and is likely a read error. In the same sample, other DNA sequences code for this CDR3. This rearrangement joins TRDV1 to TRDJ1, with 7 bases fitting TRDD3. Here the J gene came from matching the DNA to germline, since TCRdb omits it. CDR1 TSWWSYY and CDR2 QGS come from the germline V gene. The length of the CDR3 is 15 residues. In DNA form, the CDR3 reads TGTGCCCTTGGGGAAAAGCATGGATACGCCGATAAACTCATCTTT. This sequence encodes CALGEKHGYADKLIF.

Regarding this clone: The protein TCRdb lists belongs to a much larger clone and differs from this DNA's translation at residue 13, which points to a read error; the protein shown is made from the DNA. The chain carries TRDV1 and TRDJ1, with TRDD3 identical over 10 bases. Because TCRdb records no J gene, it was assigned here through a match of the DNA to germline. The CDR3 has 17 amino acids. CDR1 TSWWSYY and CDR2 QGS come from the germline V gene. CDR3 amino acids: CALGELGDTLDTNKLIF. The DNA of the CDR3 is TGTGCTCTTGGGGAACTGGGGGATACGCTGGACACCAATAAACTCATCTTT.

About this clone itself: A far larger clone differs by one base, so this is likely a read error. This CDR3 is also generated by other DNA sequences in the sample. This rearrangement joins TRDV1 to TRDJ1; D is undetermined. As TCRdb names no J gene, one was assigned here on the basis of a DNA match to germline. Per the germline V gene, CDR1 is TSWWSYY and CDR2 is QGS. V was shortened by 1 base and J by 0 bases, with 24 bases between the two germline ends. This CDR3 is 20 amino acids long. CDR3 in DNA: TGTGCTCTTGGGGAACCTCCTCCCACGAAGAGGGGTCTGTACACCGATAAACTCATCTTT. Its protein is CALGEPPPTKRGLYTDKLIF.

This clone was counted between two and nine times. The protein TCRdb gives is from a much larger clone and does not agree with this DNA's translation at residue 11, likely a read error; the protein shown here comes from the DNA. The gene calls are TRDV1 and TRDJ1; possibly TRDD2 for D (6 bases). Germline V gene sequence: CDR1 TSWWSYY, CDR2 QGS. V lost 8 bases and J 1 base, leaving 23 bases between the germline ends. This CDR3 spans 17 amino acids. The CDR3 is CALPSFPQGTGTDKLIF. CDR3 DNA: TGTGCTCTTCCCTCCTTCCCCCAAGGTACGGGCACCGATAAACTCATCTTT.

On this clone: It is likely a read error: a sequence one base away is far more abundant. Because the CDR3's place on the DNA is in doubt, the DNA is left out and the CDR3 is given as listed by TCRdb. The V segment is TRDV1, and no J call was made; TRDD3 is the table's D call and was not checked against the DNA. The CDR3 spans 19 residues, counting both ends. CDR1 and CDR2 (germline): TSWWSYY, QGS. CDR3 in amino acids: CALVGVGIWRSLGPDKLIF.

The sample holds a few counts of this clone. It differs at one base from a far larger clone, so likely a read error. This CDR3 is also generated by other DNA sequences in the sample. The genes are TRDV2 and TRDJ1, with 7 bases aligning to TRDD3. In germline, CDR1 is GEAIGNYY, CDR2 EKD. CDR3 length: 16 amino acids. V lost 1 base to trimming and J lost 4 bases; unmatched junction nucleotides: 11. The CDR3 sequence: CACDTLAGGYSDKLIF. The CDR3 coding sequence is TGTGCCTGTGACACACTTGCTGGGGGGTACAGCGATAAACTCATCTTT.

This clone came up a few times. Given a far larger clone just one base away, this is likely a sequencing read error. Other DNA sequences in the same sample also yield this CDR3. The CDR3: CALGETRTGGYLSTKLIF. The CDR3 coding sequence is TGTGCTCTTGGGGAGACTAGGACTGGGGGATACCTATCGACAAAACTCATCTTT. The rearrangement uses TRDV1 and TRDJ1; 12 bases are a match to TRDD3. The J gene is absent in TCRdb and was assigned here via DNA matching to germline. From germline, CDR1 is TSWWSYY and CDR2 QGS. J lost 8 bases, V lost 3 bases, and 16 bases had no gene match. The CDR3 is 18 amino acids.

On this clone itself: Other DNA sequences from this sample encode an identical CDR3 as well. The V gene is TRDV1, the J gene TRDJ1; 10 bases fit TRDD3. From germline, CDR1 is TSWWSYY and CDR2 QGS. With V trimmed by 1 base and J by 5 bases, 22 bases remained unmatched. CDR3 length equals 21 residues. The CDR3 DNA reads TGTGCTCTTGGGGAACGTTTCCTGCCTCACGACTTGGGGGATACCTCAGATAAACTCATCTTT. Translating it yields CALGERFLPHDLGDTSDKLIF.

As concerns this clone: This likely traces to a read error, being one base from a far larger clone. This sample includes further DNA sequences coding for the same CDR3. CDR3 nucleotides: TGTGCTCTTGGGGATGCGCTTCCTTCTTACCAGGTACTGGGGGACTTCGGGTACACCGATAAACTCATCTTT. It specifies CALGDALPSYQVLGDFGYTDKLIF. The chain links TRDV1 to TRDJ1; 9 positions agree with TRDD3. No J gene was available from TCRdb, and it was assigned here by a germline match of the DNA. Germline CDR1 is TSWWSYY and CDR2 is QGS. J gave up 0 bases and V 3 bases, and 29 bases lay outside the gene matches. The CDR3 sequence is 24 residues long.

This clone was picked up many times. TCRdb records a much larger clone's protein for this DNA, with a difference at residue 13 that likely arises from a read error; the protein given is the translation of the DNA. This chain uses TRDV1 with TRDJ1, with 8 nucleotides matching TRDD2. In the absence of a J gene in TCRdb, the DNA was matched to germline to assign it here. The V segment lost 7 bases and the J segment 9 bases; nucleotides outside the gene matches: 25. CDR3 length: 18 amino acids. The germline gives CDR1 TSWWSYY, CDR2 QGS. The CDR3 DNA is TGTGCTCTTGCCGTCGGGCTTCCTACTCCCCTACCCCGAGAACAACTCATCTTT. This encodes CALAVGLPTPLPREQLIF.

This clone was observed a few times. The TCRdb record carries a much larger clone's protein, which differs from this DNA's translation at residue 19; a read error is the likely cause, and the protein listed here is the DNA translation. The CDR3 spells CALGDGLHKFGGPPVPFLHTDKLIF. In DNA form, the CDR3 reads TGTGCTCTTGGGGATGGCCTTCATAAATTTGGGGGACCCCCCGTCCCATTCTTGCACACCGATAAACTCATCTTT. The V and J genes are TRDV1 and TRDJ1; 7 positions agree with TRDD3. Matching the DNA to germline supplied the J gene, which TCRdb does not give. Per the germline V gene, CDR1 is TSWWSYY and CDR2 is QGS. V was clipped by 3 bases and J by 0 bases; unmatched bases: 34. CDR3 length: 25 amino acids.

Points on this clone: The TCRdb protein comes from a much larger clone and disagrees with this DNA's translation at residue 15, likely due to a read error; the protein given here is derived from the DNA. The chain has TRDV1 and TRDJ1; TRDD3 aligns across 10 bases. The V gene's germline CDR1 is TSWWSYY and CDR2 QGS. The CDR3 totals 18 residues. CDR3 sequence reads: CALGTHLGDKYNTDRLIF. The CDR3 nucleotides read TGTGCTCTTGGGACCCACCTGGGGGATAAGTATAACACCGATAGACTCATCTTT.

Ten or more counts support this clone. The chain uses TRDV1 and TRDJ1; no reliable D call. The CDR3 has 14 residues. In germline, CDR1 is TSWWSYY, CDR2 QGS. V dropped 5 bases and J dropped 3 bases, with 13 bases sitting between them. The CDR3, as DNA: TGTGCTCTTGGGACTTGGAGATCCTCCGATAAACTCATCTTT. It is translated as CALGTWRSSDKLIF.

This clone was detected ten times or more. It may be a read error: a sequence one base away is much more abundant. Other nucleotide sequences in the sample specify the same CDR3. The gene calls are TRDV1 and TRDJ1; D unresolved. With 0 bases removed from V and 8 bases from J, the gap between germline ends came to 10 bases. The CDR3 has 13 residues. Germline-derived CDR1 and CDR2 are TSWWSYY and QGS. The CDR3: CALGELERKKLIF. Here the CDR3 DNA reads TGTGCTCTTGGGGAACTAGAAAGGAAAAAACTCATCTTT.